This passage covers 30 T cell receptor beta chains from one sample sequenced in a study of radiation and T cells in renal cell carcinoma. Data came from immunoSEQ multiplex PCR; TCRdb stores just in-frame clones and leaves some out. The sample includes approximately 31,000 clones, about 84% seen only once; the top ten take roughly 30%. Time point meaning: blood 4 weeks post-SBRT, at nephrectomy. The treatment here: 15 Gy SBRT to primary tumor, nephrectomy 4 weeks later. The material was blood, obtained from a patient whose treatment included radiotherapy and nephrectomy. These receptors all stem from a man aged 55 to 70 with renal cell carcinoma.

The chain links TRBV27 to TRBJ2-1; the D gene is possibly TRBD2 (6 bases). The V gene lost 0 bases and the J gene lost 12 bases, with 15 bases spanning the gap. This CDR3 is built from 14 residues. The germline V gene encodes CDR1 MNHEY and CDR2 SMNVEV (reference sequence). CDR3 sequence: CASSLSPILARQFF. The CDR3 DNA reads TGTGCCAGCAGTTTATCCCCAATACTAGCTAGGCAGTTCTTC.

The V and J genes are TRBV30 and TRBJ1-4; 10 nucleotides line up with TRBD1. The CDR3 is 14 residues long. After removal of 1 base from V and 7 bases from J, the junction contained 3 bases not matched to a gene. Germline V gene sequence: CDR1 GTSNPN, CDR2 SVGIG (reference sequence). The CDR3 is CAWSGDRGVEKLFF. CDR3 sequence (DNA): TGTGCCTGGAGTGGGGACAGGGGCGTTGAAAAACTGTTTTTT.

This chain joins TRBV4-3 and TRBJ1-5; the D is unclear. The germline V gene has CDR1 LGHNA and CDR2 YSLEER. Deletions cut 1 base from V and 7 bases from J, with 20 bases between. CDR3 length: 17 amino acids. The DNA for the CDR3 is TGCGCCAGCAGCCAAGGGTCGGCGGGAGGGAGTAAGCAGCCCCAGCATTTT. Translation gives CASSQGSAGGSKQPQHF.

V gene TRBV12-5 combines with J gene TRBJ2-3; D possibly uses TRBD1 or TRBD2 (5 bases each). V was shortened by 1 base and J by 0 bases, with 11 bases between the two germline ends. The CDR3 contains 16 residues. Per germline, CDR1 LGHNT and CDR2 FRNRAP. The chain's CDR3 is CASGLGTRTSTDTQYF. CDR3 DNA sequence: TGTGCTAGTGGTTTGGGGACACGGACTAGCACAGATACGCAGTATTTT.

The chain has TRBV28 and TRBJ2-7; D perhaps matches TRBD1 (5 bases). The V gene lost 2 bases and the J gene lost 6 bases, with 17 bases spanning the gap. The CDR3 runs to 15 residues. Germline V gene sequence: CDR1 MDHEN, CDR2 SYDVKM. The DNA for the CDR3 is TGTGCCAGCAGTTTAATCACGGACACCCCGGGCGAGCAGTACTTC. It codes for CASSLITDTPGEQYF.

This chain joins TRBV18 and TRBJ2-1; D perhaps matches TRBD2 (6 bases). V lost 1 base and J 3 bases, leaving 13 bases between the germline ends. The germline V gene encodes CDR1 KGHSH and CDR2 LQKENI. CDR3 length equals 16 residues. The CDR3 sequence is CASSPLRGGGYNEQFF. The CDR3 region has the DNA TGTGCCAGCTCACCACTTCGTGGGGGAGGCTACAATGAGCAGTTCTTC. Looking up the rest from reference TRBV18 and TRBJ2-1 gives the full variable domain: NAGVMQNPRHLVRRRGQEARLRCSPMKGHSHVYWYRQLPEEGLKFMVYLQKENIIDESGMPKERFSAEFPKEGPSILRIQQVVRGDSAAYFCASSPLRGGGYNEQFFGPGTRLTVL.

The CDR3 region is CASSLNRDYGYTF. DNA for the CDR3: TGTGCCAGCAGCTTAAACAGGGACTATGGCTACACCTTC. The chain uses TRBV7-2 and TRBJ1-2, with D possibly matching TRBD1 (6 bases). The V and J ends lost 2 bases and 3 bases respectively, with 7 bases between them. Germline CDR1 and CDR2: SGHTA and FQGNSA. The CDR3 runs to 13 residues.

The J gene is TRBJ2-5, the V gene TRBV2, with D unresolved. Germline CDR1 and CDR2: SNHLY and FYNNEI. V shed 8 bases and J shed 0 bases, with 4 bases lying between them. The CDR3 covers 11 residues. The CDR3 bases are TGTGCCAGCCTGTACCAAGAGACCCAGTACTTC. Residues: CASLYQETQYF.

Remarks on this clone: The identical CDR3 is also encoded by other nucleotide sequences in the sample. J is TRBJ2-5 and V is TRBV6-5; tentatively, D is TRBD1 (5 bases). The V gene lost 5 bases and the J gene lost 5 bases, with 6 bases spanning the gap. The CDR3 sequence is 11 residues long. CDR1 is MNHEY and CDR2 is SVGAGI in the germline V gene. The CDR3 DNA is TGTGCCAGCAGTCCAGGGGAGACCCAGTACTTC. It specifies CASSPGETQYF.

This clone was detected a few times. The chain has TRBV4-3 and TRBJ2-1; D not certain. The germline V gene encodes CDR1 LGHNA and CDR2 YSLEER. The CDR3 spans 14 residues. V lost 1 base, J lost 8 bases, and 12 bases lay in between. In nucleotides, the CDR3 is TGCGCCAGCAGCCAAGGGCTAGAAATGGATGAGCAGTTCTTC. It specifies CASSQGLEMDEQFF.

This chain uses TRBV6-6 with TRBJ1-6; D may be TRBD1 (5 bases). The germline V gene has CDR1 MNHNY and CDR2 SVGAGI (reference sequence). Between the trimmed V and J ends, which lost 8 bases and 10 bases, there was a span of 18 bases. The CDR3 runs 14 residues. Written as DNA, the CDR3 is TGTGCCAGCTGGGGGGGGTTTGGAGAATCACCCCTCCACTTT. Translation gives CASWGGFGESPLHF.

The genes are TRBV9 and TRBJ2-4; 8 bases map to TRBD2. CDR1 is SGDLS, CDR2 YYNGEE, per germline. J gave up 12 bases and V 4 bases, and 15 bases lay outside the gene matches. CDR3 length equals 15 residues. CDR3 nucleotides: TGTGCCAGCAGCCAAGGGGCCTCGCCGGGACTAGATCAGTACTTC. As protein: CASSQGASPGLDQYF. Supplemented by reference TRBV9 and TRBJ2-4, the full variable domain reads DSGVTQTPKHLITATGQRVTLRCSPRSGDLSVYWYQQSLDQGLQFLIQYYNGEERAKGNILERFSAQQFPDLHSELNLSSLELGDSALYFCASSQGASPGLDQYFGAGTRLSVL.

CDR3 nucleotides: TGTGCCAGCAGCCTCAGCGGGAAGAACACCGGGGAGCTGTTTTTT. Encoded protein: CASSLSGKNTGELFF. The chain has TRBV7-6 and TRBJ2-2, with 7 positions matching TRBD2. CDR1 is SGHVS and CDR2 is FNYEAQ in the germline V gene. Germline trimming cut 5 bases from V and 1 base from J; bases unmatched to any gene: 4. There are 15 residues in the CDR3.

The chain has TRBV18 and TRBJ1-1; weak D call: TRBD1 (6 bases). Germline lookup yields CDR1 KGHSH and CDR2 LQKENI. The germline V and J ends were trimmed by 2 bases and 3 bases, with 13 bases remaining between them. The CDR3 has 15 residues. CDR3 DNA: TGTGCCAGCTCACCAGGCGCAGGGGTGGACACTGAAGCTTTCTTT. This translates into CASSPGAGVDTEAFF.

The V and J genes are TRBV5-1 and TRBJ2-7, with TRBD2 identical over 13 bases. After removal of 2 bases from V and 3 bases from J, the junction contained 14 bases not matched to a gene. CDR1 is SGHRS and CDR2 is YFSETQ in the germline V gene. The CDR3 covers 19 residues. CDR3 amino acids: CASSFAGGLAGIGRYEQYF. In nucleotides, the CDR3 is TGCGCCAGCAGCTTTGCGGGGGGACTAGCGGGGATCGGACGCTACGAGCAGTACTTC.

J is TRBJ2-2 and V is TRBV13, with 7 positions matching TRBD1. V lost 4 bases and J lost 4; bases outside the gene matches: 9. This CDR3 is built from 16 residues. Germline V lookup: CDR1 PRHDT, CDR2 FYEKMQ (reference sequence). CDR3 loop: CASSSSGTATTGELFF. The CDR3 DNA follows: TGTGCCAGCAGCTCATCCGGGACAGCGACCACCGGGGAGCTGTTTTTT.

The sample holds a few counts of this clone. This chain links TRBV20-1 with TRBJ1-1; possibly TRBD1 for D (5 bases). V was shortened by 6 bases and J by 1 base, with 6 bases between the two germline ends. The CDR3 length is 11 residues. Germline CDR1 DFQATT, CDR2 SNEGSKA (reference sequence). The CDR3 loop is CSAGANTEAFF. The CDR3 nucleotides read TGCAGTGCCGGGGCGAACACTGAAGCTTTCTTT.

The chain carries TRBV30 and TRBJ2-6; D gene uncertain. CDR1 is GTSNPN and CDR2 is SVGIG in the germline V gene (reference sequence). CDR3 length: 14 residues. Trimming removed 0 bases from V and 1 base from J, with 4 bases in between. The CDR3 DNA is TGTGCCTGGAGTGTAGGATCTGGGGCCAACGTCCTGACTTTC. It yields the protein CAWSVGSGANVLTF.

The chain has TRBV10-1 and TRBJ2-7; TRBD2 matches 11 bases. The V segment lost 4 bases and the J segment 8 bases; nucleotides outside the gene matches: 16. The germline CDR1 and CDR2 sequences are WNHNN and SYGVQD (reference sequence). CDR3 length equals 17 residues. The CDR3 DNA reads TGCGCCAGCAGTGCCACCGGGACTAGCGGCGTTACCAGAAAGCAGTACTTC. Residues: CASSATGTSGVTRKQYF.

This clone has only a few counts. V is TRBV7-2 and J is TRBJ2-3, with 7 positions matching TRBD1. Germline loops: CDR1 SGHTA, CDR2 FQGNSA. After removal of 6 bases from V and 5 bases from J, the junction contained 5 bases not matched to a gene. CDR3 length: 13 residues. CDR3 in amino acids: CASSINRGDTQYF. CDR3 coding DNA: TGTGCCAGCAGTATTAACAGGGGAGATACGCAGTATTTT.

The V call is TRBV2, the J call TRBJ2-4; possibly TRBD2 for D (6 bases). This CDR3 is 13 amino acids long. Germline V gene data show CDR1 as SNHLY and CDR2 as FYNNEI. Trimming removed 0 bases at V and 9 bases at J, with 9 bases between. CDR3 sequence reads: CASSEAGTGIQYF. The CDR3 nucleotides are TGTGCCAGCAGTGAAGCCGGGACTGGCATTCAGTACTTC.

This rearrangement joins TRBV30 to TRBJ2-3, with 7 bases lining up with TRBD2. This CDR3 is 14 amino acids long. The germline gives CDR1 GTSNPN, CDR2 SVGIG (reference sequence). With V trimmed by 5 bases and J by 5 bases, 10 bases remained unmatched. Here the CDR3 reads CAWQGGRIRDTQYF. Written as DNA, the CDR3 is TGTGCCTGGCAAGGCGGGAGAATAAGAGATACGCAGTATTTT.

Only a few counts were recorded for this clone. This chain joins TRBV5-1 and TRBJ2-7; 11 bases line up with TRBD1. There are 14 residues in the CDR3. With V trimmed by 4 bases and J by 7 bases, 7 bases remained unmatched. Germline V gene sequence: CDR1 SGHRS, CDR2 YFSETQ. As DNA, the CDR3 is TGCGCCAGCAGCATCGGACAGGGGGCTAGGGAGCAGTACTTC. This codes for CASSIGQGAREQYF.

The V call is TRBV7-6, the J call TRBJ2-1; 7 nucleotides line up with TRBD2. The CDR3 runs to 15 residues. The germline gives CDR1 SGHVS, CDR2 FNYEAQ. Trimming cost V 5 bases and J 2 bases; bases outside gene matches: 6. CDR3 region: CASSNGLAAYNEQFF. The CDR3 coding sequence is TGTGCCAGCAGCAACGGGCTAGCGGCCTACAATGAGCAGTTCTTC.

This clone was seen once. The DNA for the CDR3 is TGTGCCAGCAGTTACTTCAGGGTAGGGCAGCCCCAGCATTTT. It codes for CASSYFRVGQPQHF. The V call is TRBV6-5, the J call TRBJ1-5; D is possibly TRBD1 (5 bases). The V gene's germline CDR1 is MNHEY and CDR2 SVGAGI. V lost 1 base and J 7 bases, leaving 11 bases between the germline ends. The CDR3 is 14 residues long.

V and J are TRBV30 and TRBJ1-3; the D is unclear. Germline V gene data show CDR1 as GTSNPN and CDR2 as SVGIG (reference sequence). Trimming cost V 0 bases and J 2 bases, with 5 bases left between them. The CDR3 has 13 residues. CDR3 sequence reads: CAWSVSAGNTIYF. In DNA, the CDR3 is TGTGCCTGGAGTGTTTCTGCTGGAAACACCATATATTTT.

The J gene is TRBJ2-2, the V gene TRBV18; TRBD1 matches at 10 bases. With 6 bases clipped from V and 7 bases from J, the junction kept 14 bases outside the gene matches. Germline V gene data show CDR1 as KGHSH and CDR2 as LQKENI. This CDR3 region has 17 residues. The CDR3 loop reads CASSPTRGQGVNGELFF. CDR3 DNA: TGTGCCAGCTCGCCAACCCGCGGACAGGGGGTTAACGGGGAGCTGTTTTTT. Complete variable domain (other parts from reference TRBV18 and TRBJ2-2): NAGVMQNPRHLVRRRGQEARLRCSPMKGHSHVYWYRQLPEEGLKFMVYLQKENIIDESGMPKERFSAEFPKEGPSILRIQQVVRGDSAAYFCASSPTRGQGVNGELFFGEGSRLTVL.

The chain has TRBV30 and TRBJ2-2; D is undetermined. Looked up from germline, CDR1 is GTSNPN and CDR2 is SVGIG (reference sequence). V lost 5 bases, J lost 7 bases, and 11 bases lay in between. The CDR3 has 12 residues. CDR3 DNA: TGTGCCTGGTTGCTGCTGGGCGGGGAGCTGTTTTTT. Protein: CAWLLLGGELFF.

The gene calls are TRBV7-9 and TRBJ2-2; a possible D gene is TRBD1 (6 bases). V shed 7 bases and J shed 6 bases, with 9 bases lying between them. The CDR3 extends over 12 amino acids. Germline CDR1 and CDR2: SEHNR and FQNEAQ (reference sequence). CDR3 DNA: TGTGCCAGCACAGGGGATTCCGGGGAGCTGTTTTTT. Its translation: CASTGDSGELFF.

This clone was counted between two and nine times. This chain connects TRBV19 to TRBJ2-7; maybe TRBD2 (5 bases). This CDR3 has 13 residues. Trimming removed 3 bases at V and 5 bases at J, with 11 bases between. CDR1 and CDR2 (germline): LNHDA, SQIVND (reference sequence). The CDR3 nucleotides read TGTGCCAGTAGTATCTCGGGGATCAACGAGCAGTACTTC. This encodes CASSISGINEQYF.